This T cell receptor beta chain was documented in a study of response to subunit inactivated influenza vaccine. Per germline, CDR1 SGHRS and CDR2 YFSETQ. The CDR3 is 19 residues long. V gave up 4 bases and J gave up 0 bases, with 23 bases separating them. Each CDR3 protein is one row after TCRdb ran MiXCR on the RT-PCR reads. The profile covers approximately 520,000 distinct CDR3 sequences, with 16% appearing a single time and less than 4% taken by the ten largest. Regarding this clonotype: Its antigen is undetermined.

Study-level points and caveats: With each seasonal influenza vaccination, the authors suggested, few new T cells are recruited.

This TCR was recovered from a man in his fifties or sixties who received an inactivated influenza vaccine. Material: CD4+ T cells sorted from PBMCs, obtained around 25 months after vaccination. This sequence joins TRBV5-1 and TRBJ1-5; D is perhaps TRBD1 (5 bases). CDR3: CASSPALGGAGNSNQPQHF. CDR3 DNA sequence: TGCGCCAGCAGCCCCGCTTTGGGCGGGGCAGGGAATAGCAATCAGCCCCAGCATTTT.